Presented here are 15 T cell receptor beta chains from one specimen sequenced in a study of cytomegalovirus exposure and HLA in healthy donors. PCR was performed using 60 Vbeta and 13 Jbeta primers. The protocol was immunoSEQ multiplex PCR, while the TCRdb copy is restricted to in-frame clones and leaves out a portion. Counted here are approximately 110,000 clones, 73% occurring once; the ten biggest clones make up 4.1%. Sequencing was performed on PBMCs. These receptors were obtained from a woman aged 40 to 49 in good health and CMV-seronegative.

J is TRBJ2-5 and V is TRBV5-1, with a weak D call TRBD2 (5 bases). Germline CDR1 and CDR2: SGHRS and YFSETQ. Trimming removed 0 bases at V and 7 bases at J, with 13 bases between. This CDR3 comprises 14 residues. In DNA form, the CDR3 reads TGCGCCAGCAGCTTGGCCGTGGAGGCGGGGACCCAGTACTTC. Its translation is CASSLAVEAGTQYF.

The chain uses TRBV19 and TRBJ2-6; TRBD1 agrees at 7 bases. This CDR3 is built from 18 residues. Germline V gene sequence: CDR1 LNHDA, CDR2 SQIVND (reference sequence). The V segment lost 5 bases and the J segment 0 bases; nucleotides outside the gene matches: 10. CDR3 in amino acids: CASSGPGQFFSGANVLTF. The CDR3 coding sequence is TGTGCCAGTAGTGGGCCGGGACAGTTTTTCTCTGGGGCCAACGTCCTGACTTTC.

V is TRBV5-4 and J is TRBJ1-4; the match to TRBD1 covers 9 bases. V shed 7 bases, J shed 12 bases, and the junction held 10 bases outside the gene matches. CDR1 is SGHNT and CDR2 is YYREEE in the germline V gene (reference sequence). CDR3 length equals 13 residues. As DNA, the CDR3 is TGTGCCAGCGGTCGACAGGGGGTGGGGGAACTGTTTTTT. It yields the protein CASGRQGVGELFF.

This clone showed up just a few times. The chain recombines TRBV7-9 with TRBJ2-1; 11 bases match TRBD2. V lost 6 bases to trimming and J lost 5 bases; unmatched junction nucleotides: 6. The CDR3 contains 15 residues. From germline, CDR1 is SEHNR and CDR2 FQNEAQ (reference sequence). The chain's CDR3 is CASRYTSGRHNEQFF. CDR3 nucleotides: TGTGCCAGCAGGTACACTAGCGGGAGACACAATGAGCAGTTCTTC.

This clone has only one observation. The chain uses TRBV4-1 and TRBJ2-1; 11 nucleotides align to TRBD2. CDR1 is MGHRA, CDR2 YSYEKL, per germline. CDR3 length: 18 amino acids. J gave up 9 bases and V 0 bases, and 13 bases lay outside the gene matches. The CDR3 DNA follows: TGCGCCAGCAGCCAAGATTGGCTAGCGGGAGGCCCGGGGGGTGAGCAGTTCTTC. This gives the protein CASSQDWLAGGPGGEQFF.

CDR3 DNA: TGTGCCAGCAGCCCCCTACTAGCGGGAAAATACGAGCAGTACTTC. This codes for CASSPLLAGKYEQYF. This chain joins TRBV5-6 and TRBJ2-5, with 10 bases fitting TRBD2. Near its end, the DNA agrees better with TRBJ2-7, so the J call may be wrong. Germline assignment: CDR1 SGHDT and CDR2 YYEEEE. The CDR3 totals 15 residues.

The chain recombines TRBV6-1 with TRBJ2-7; 8 positions match TRBD2. Germline V lookup: CDR1 MNHNS, CDR2 SASEGT. After removal of 2 bases from V and 0 bases from J, the junction contained 3 bases not matched to a gene. This CDR3 region has 15 residues. Here the CDR3 reads CASSESGGSSYEQYF. For the CDR3, the DNA is TGTGCCAGCAGTGAATCGGGGGGGAGCTCCTACGAGCAGTACTTC.

The chain uses TRBV13 and TRBJ2-3, with 7 bases lining up with TRBD1. The CDR3 has 17 amino acids. Germline loops: CDR1 PRHDT, CDR2 FYEKMQ (reference sequence). Unmatched junction bases numbered 7, after V lost 0 bases and J lost 1 base. The CDR3 coding sequence is TGTGCCAGCAGCTTAGGGGGACAGAAGATATGCACAGATACGCAGTATTTT. Translating it yields CASSLGGQKICTDTQYF.

J is TRBJ1-3 and V is TRBV6-1, with 7 positions matching TRBD1. The CDR3 has 15 amino acids. In germline, CDR1 is MNHNS, CDR2 SASEGT. Losses at the gene ends were 7 bases for V and 0 bases for J; bases not matched to a gene: 6. The CDR3 sequence: CASKTGDSSGNTIYF. The DNA of the CDR3 is TGTGCCAGCAAAACAGGGGATTCCTCTGGAAACACCATATATTTT.

The V and J genes are TRBV28 and TRBJ2-1; 9 positions match TRBD2. This CDR3 region has 18 residues. CDR1 MDHEN and CDR2 SYDVKM come from the germline V gene. J lost 8 bases, V lost 6 bases, and 20 bases had no gene match. The CDR3, as DNA: TGTGCCAGCAGAGCTCTCCGGGGGCTTAGCGGGAGTGCCCATGAGCAGTTCTTC. Protein sequence: CASRALRGLSGSAHEQFF.

A note on this clone: The sample contains more than one DNA sequence encoding this CDR3. The rearrangement links TRBV2 to TRBJ2-7; 11 nucleotides line up with TRBD1. Germline V gene data show CDR1 as SNHLY and CDR2 as FYNNEI. The CDR3 is 14 residues long. Trimming at V came to 6 bases and at J to 4 bases, leaving 5 bases not matched to a gene. DNA of the CDR3: TGTGCCAGCAGAGGGACAGGGGGTAGGTACGAGCAGTACTTC. This sequence encodes CASRGTGGRYEQYF.

The CDR3 sequence: CASSPQGGGTEAFF. The CDR3 DNA sequence: TGCGCCAGCAGCCCACAGGGTGGGGGCACTGAAGCTTTCTTT. V usage is TRBV4-3 and J usage is TRBJ1-1; a possible D gene is TRBD1 (6 bases). Trimming took 4 bases from V and 4 from J, leaving 13 bases between them. The CDR3 spans 14 residues. In germline, CDR1 is LGHNA, CDR2 YSLEER.

This chain links TRBV4-2 with TRBJ1-1, with TRBD1 as a possible D gene (6 bases). Trimming removed 0 bases at V and 4 bases at J, with 9 bases between. This CDR3 has 14 residues. The germline V gene encodes CDR1 LGHNA and CDR2 YNFKEQ. The CDR3: CASSQDGGPTEAFF. For the CDR3, the DNA is TGTGCCAGCAGCCAAGACGGGGGGCCCACTGAAGCTTTCTTT.

This clone is a singleton in its sample. The rearrangement uses TRBV10-3 and TRBJ2-2; TRBD1 agrees at 8 bases. The CDR3 extends over 15 amino acids. Germline CDR1 is ENHRY and CDR2 is SYGVKD. V shed 7 bases, J shed 2 bases, and the junction held 6 bases outside the gene matches. The CDR3 DNA sequence: TGTGCCATCAAGGACAGGGAAATAAACACCGGGGAGCTGTTTTTT. The encoded protein is CAIKDREINTGELFF.

The chain recombines TRBV7-2 with TRBJ2-7; TRBD1 matches 7 bases. The ends lost 6 bases at V and 2 bases at J; junction bases unmatched: 10. CDR1 SGHTA and CDR2 FQGNSA come from the germline V gene. The CDR3 length is 15 residues. The CDR3 reads CASRILTGDAYEQYF. In DNA form, the CDR3 reads TGTGCCAGCAGGATTTTAACAGGGGACGCCTACGAGCAGTACTTC.